The rows below give T cell receptor beta chains drawn from one sample of a study of shared clonotypes between healthy human individuals. The assay was immunoSEQ multiplex PCR, and TCRdb's table has in-frame clones only and misses some. The sample contains millions of clones, 85% to 95% of which appear only once. The sequencing sample was made of naive CD8+ T cells sorted from blood. These receptors were taken from a man in his late teens or twenties in good health. CDR3s include the opening cysteine and the closing phenylalanine or tryptophan. D genes are given only for firm matches. Expanded clones get a size class; other rows say once, few or many, or leave the size out.

cdr3_nt cdr3_aa cdr3_length j_call d_call clone_size v_call
TGCGCCAGCAGCCAAGATCCATTGGGGAGGAACACTGAAGCTTTCTTT CASSQDPLGRNTEAFF 16 TRBJ1-1 - once TRBV4-1
TGCGCCAGCAGCCAGTACCTCGGCCCTGGAAACACCATATATTTT CASSQYLGPGNTIYF 15 TRBJ1-3 - - TRBV4-3
TGCGCCAGCAGTGAGCCGCCTTTGGATTCCCAGTACTTC CASSEPPLDSQYF 13 TRBJ2-5 - - TRBV10-2
TGTGCCAGCAGTTACTCTCAGGTTTTCTACGAGCAGTACTTC CASSYSQVFYEQYF 14 TRBJ2-7 - - TRBV6-5
TGTGCCAGCAGCCCGGGACAGGGTCCCTATCAAGAGACCCAGTACTTC CASSPGQGPYQETQYF 16 TRBJ2-5 TRBD1 - TRBV7-9
TGTGCCAGCAGCTGGACCACGGGACAGGATGTTATGCCCTACGAGCAGTACTTC CASSWTTGQDVMPYEQYF 18 TRBJ2-7 TRBD1 once TRBV13
TGCGCCAGCAGCCAAGAAGATAGGGACATTGGCTGGGATACGCAGTATTTT CASSQEDRDIGWDTQYF 17 TRBJ2-3 - - TRBV4-1
TGCGCCAGCAGCCAAAGCGGGGGAACAGGGGCCTACGAGCAGTACTTC CASSQSGGTGAYEQYF 16 TRBJ2-7 - - TRBV4-1
TGTGCCACCAGCAGAGCCCCGGGGGAAGGGGACTACGAGCAGTACTTC CATSRAPGEGDYEQYF 16 TRBJ2-7 - - TRBV15
TGCGCCAGCAGCCAAGGGGTTGGGGGGACAGGGTTTTACGAGCAGTACTTC CASSQGVGGTGFYEQYF 17 TRBJ2-7 TRBD1 - TRBV4-1
TGTGCCAGCAGCTCGAGTGGGGGACAGTTCTCCTACAATGAGCAGTTCTTC CASSSSGGQFSYNEQFF 17 TRBJ2-1 TRBD1 - TRBV11-1
TGTGCCAGCAGTTACTCAGAAGGGCCGGCTGAAGCTTTCTTT CASSYSEGPAEAFF 14 TRBJ1-1 - - TRBV6-5
TGCGCCAGCAGTATGACGGAACTTTCTCACCTCGAGCAGTACTTC CASSMTELSHLEQYF 15 TRBJ2-7 - - TRBV10-2
TGTGCCTGGAGGCCAGGCGGGACTCTGGGGGAGACCCAGTACTTC CAWRPGGTLGETQYF 15 TRBJ2-5 - - TRBV30
TGTGCCAGCAGCTTAGGGGGTACATGGGGCACTGAAGCTTTCTTT CASSLGGTWGTEAFF 15 TRBJ1-1 - - TRBV7-9
TGTGCCAGCAGTTTGGGGGGGCCCTATACTGAAGCTTTCTTT CASSLGGPYTEAFF 14 TRBJ1-1 - - TRBV27
TGCGCCAGCAGCTTCGGGACTAGCGGGACCTACGAGCAGTACTTC CASSFGTSGTYEQYF 15 TRBJ2-7 TRBD2 - TRBV4-1
TGTGCCAGCAGTGAGGGACTAGCGGGGGGGAATGAGCAGTTCTTC CASSEGLAGGNEQFF 15 TRBJ2-1 TRBD2 - TRBV2
TGTGCCAGCAGCTTGGAACACAACGAGCAGTACTTC CASSLEHNEQYF 12 TRBJ2-7 - - TRBV5-4
TGTGCCAGCAGCGTAGGGGGACTGTCCACAGATACGCAGTATTTT CASSVGGLSTDTQYF 15 TRBJ2-3 - - TRBV9
TGTGCCAGCAGCTTACCCCTCCAGGGCCCAAGCTCCTACGAGCAGTACTTC CASSLPLQGPSSYEQYF 17 TRBJ2-7 - - TRBV7-8
TGCAGCGTTGCGGGTAGCGGCACTTACAATGAGCAGTTCTTC CSVAGSGTYNEQFF 14 TRBJ2-1 - - TRBV29-1
TGTGCCAGCAGTTTTGGTGAAAACTATGGCTACACCTTC CASSFGENYGYTF 13 TRBJ1-2 - - TRBV27
TGTGCTAGCAGCTTAGGACTAGGACAGGGGTACGAGCAGTACTTC CASSLGLGQGYEQYF 15 TRBJ2-7 TRBD1 - TRBV7-7
TGTGCCAGCAGTTCCACTCTGACAGGAGATAACACTGAAGCTTTCTTT CASSSTLTGDNTEAFF 16 TRBJ1-1 - - TRBV27
TGTGCCAGCAGCTTAGATGTAGGGGTCTATGGCTACACCTTC CASSLDVGVYGYTF 14 TRBJ1-2 - - TRBV11-2
TGTGCCAGCAGCTCGACTGGGACAGGGAACACTGAAGCTTTCTTT CASSSTGTGNTEAFF 15 TRBJ1-1 TRBD1 - TRBV5-5
TGTGCCAGCAGTGGAGGGGGAGGTGACAGGGTCTACGAGCAGTACTTC CASSGGGGDRVYEQYF 16 TRBJ2-7 - - TRBV7-9
TGTGCCAGCAGTTTATTCAGTGGCTCCTACAATGAGCAGTTCTTC CASSLFSGSYNEQFF 15 TRBJ2-1 - - TRBV28
TGCGCCAGCAGCCCCCAGGAACAACTAGCGCCCTACGAGCAGTACTTC CASSPQEQLAPYEQYF 16 TRBJ2-7 TRBD2 - TRBV4-1
TGTGCCAGCTCGACAGGGGGCTACGAGCAGTACTTC CASSTGGYEQYF 12 TRBJ2-7 TRBD1 - TRBV11-2
TGTGCCTGGAACCGGGACAGGGGCAGTGAGCAGTACTTC CAWNRDRGSEQYF 13 TRBJ2-7 TRBD1 - TRBV30
TGTGCCAGCAGCTTACGGGACAGGGCGCCCTACAATGAGCAGTTCTTC CASSLRDRAPYNEQFF 16 TRBJ2-1 TRBD1 - TRBV7-2
TGTGCCAGCAGCGCTGAGACAGGGGTGATCACTGAAGCTTTCTTT CASSAETGVITEAFF 15 TRBJ1-1 TRBD1 - TRBV9
TGTGCCAGCAGTTTAATCCTGTACGAGCAGTACTTC CASSLILYEQYF 12 TRBJ2-7 - once TRBV28
TGTGCCAGTAGTCCCCCGGGGGTTAGGAGCTCTGGAAACACCATATATTTT CASSPPGVRSSGNTIYF 17 TRBJ1-3 - - TRBV19
TGTGCCAGCAGCTCCCCGTCCACCTCGGGGTACGAGCAGTACTTC CASSSPSTSGYEQYF 15 TRBJ2-7 - - TRBV5-6
TGTGCCAGCAGTTTCCACCGGGACTCACAAGAGACCCAGTACTTC CASSFHRDSQETQYF 15 TRBJ2-5 - - TRBV5-4
TGTGCCAGCAGTGACGACAGGCTGGGGGAGACCCAGTACTTC CASSDDRLGETQYF 14 TRBJ2-5 - - TRBV6-5
TGTGCCAGCAGCTTAGTAGGGCAGGGACATGGCTACACCTTC CASSLVGQGHGYTF 14 TRBJ1-2 - - TRBV7-2
TGTGCCAGCAGTGAAGGGGGGGACGGCACTGAAGCTTTCTTT CASSEGGDGTEAFF 14 TRBJ1-1 - - TRBV6-1
TGCGCCAGCAGTGAGGGCCCCCGTACCTACGAGCAGTACTTC CASSEGPRTYEQYF 14 TRBJ2-7 - - TRBV10-2
TGCGCCAGCAGCCTGTACCCGGGACAGGGGGCTGGGGAGCAGTACTTC CASSLYPGQGAGEQYF 16 TRBJ2-7 TRBD1 - TRBV4-1
TGCGCCAGCAGCCAAGCCAGACCGGGCTACGAGCAGTACTTC CASSQARPGYEQYF 14 TRBJ2-7 - - TRBV4-1
TGTGCCAGCAGTTACCTAGAGGGGGAGACTGAAGCTTTCTTT CASSYLEGETEAFF 14 TRBJ1-1 - - TRBV6-5
TGTGCCAGCAGGAGACAGGGTAGGAGCAATCAGCCCCAGCATTTT CASRRQGRSNQPQHF 15 TRBJ1-5 TRBD1 - TRBV6-6
TGTGCCAGCAGCGTGGGCGGGGGGACTCAAGAGACCCAGTACTTC CASSVGGGTQETQYF 15 TRBJ2-5 TRBD2 - TRBV9
TGTGCCTGGAGTGTGGGAGTTACCGGGGAGCTGTTTTTT CAWSVGVTGELFF 13 TRBJ2-2 - - TRBV30
TGTGCCAGCAGCCTAAGCGTGGGCACAGATACGCAGTATTTT CASSLSVGTDTQYF 14 TRBJ2-3 - - TRBV11-2
TGTGCCAGCAGCTTAAGTTGGGCGAACTATAATTCACCCCTCCACTTT CASSLSWANYNSPLHF 16 TRBJ1-6 - - TRBV7-2
TGCGCCAGCAGCTTACAAGGACAGGGGCCACGGGATGAGCAGTTCTTC CASSLQGQGPRDEQFF 16 TRBJ2-1 TRBD1 - TRBV5-1
TGTGCCAGCAGTTCCTCCCAGGGGGCGAGGCACGAGCAGTACTTC CASSSSQGARHEQYF 15 TRBJ2-7 TRBD1 - TRBV27
TGCGCCAGCAGCCGTGGGACAGCGCTAAATCAGCCCCAGCATTTT CASSRGTALNQPQHF 15 TRBJ1-5 TRBD1 - TRBV5-1
TGTGCCAGCAGCGTAGCTGGGACAGGGGGGGAGACCCAGTACTTC CASSVAGTGGETQYF 15 TRBJ2-5 TRBD1 - TRBV9
TGTGCCACCAGCGGGAGCGGTCTAAGCTCCTACAATGAGCAGTTCTTC CATSGSGLSSYNEQFF 16 TRBJ2-1 - - TRBV15
TGTGCCAGCAGCTTAGGACAGGCGAGCTCCTACGAGCAGTACTTC CASSLGQASSYEQYF 15 TRBJ2-7 - - TRBV13
TGTGCCAGCAGCCCCGCCGGGACAGGGGGCTTTAACTATGGCTACACCTTC CASSPAGTGGFNYGYTF 17 TRBJ1-2 TRBD1 - TRBV11-2
TGTGCCAGCGGTCAGGGCATTGGCACAGATACGCAGTATTTT CASGQGIGTDTQYF 14 TRBJ2-3 - - TRBV25-1
TGTGCCATCAGTGAGTGGACGGGAGACTATGGCTACACCTTC CAISEWTGDYGYTF 14 TRBJ1-2 - - TRBV10-3
TGTGCCAGCAGCTCACCATTGGATACGCAGTATTTT CASSSPLDTQYF 12 TRBJ2-3 - once TRBV7-9